Given below is one TCR beta chain in context. Only a few counts were recorded for this clonotype. It lacks a known antigen. No qualities accompany the bases; no much larger clone lies one base away. This entry belongs to a study of T-cell memory formation after mild COVID-19 (dated by TCRdb to about 2021). Looking at the study overall: TCR sequence clusters from the two donors were found to be largely donor specific. In a couple of donors, T-cell clones that expanded and contracted after mild COVID-19 were tracked by sequencing TCRalpha and TCRbeta repertoires over time. The cohort was made up of two young adult volunteers, one female and one male, who were previously healthy.

PBMCs were isolated by Ficoll-Paque density gradient centrifugation. The data were produced on an Illumina NovaSeq 6000. TCRalpha and TCRbeta cDNA libraries were constructed by 5'RACE with constant-segment primers, with sample barcodes and unique molecular identifiers being introduced. Trizol reagent was used to extract RNA from every sample. The libraries were amplified in two PCR steps, and the second step added a second sample barcode and Illumina TruSeq adapters. Libraries were sequenced on an Illumina NovaSeq with 2 x 150 bp paired-end reads. Processing in the source paper ran as follows. Demultiplexing of reads and collapsing into UMI-guided consensus sequences were performed with migec v1.2.7. Using mixcr v2.1.11, UMI consensuses were aligned to TRA and TRB V and J templates and then assembled into clonotypes. Clonotypes were classified as expanded or contracted when called significant by both edgeR and NoisET, with noise models trained on biological replicates. For edgeR calls, the thresholds were a false discovery rate-adjusted p below 0.01 and a log2 fold-change of 1. As an exploratory analysis of dynamics, max-normalized trajectories of the 1000 most abundant clonotypes were examined with PCA combined with hierarchical clustering. Separately sequenced CD4+ and CD8+ repertoires were used to assign the CD4 or CD8 phenotype of responding clones. TCRdb reanalyzed the raw reads on its own, using fastp at Q25 for trimming and MiXCR for clone calling, and kept in-frame beta chains. Entries that share a CDR3 protein sequence are merged under the most common genes and DNA. Here the V and J calls rest on TCRdb's processing, not on the authors' analysis. The sample includes 190,000 or so distinct CDR3 sequences, with about a fifth observed a single time. The ten largest account for 23% of the sample.

The full study reports these points: The detection of some responding clones in pre-infection memory suggests that pre-existing cross-reactive memory T cells joined the SARS-CoV-2 response. Clones contracting from day 15 to 85 had balanced CD4/CD8 phenotypes, while a second wave expanding from day 15 to 37 was biased towards CD4+. Contracting CD4+ clones turned up mainly in the CM and EM memory subsets, whereas EMRA was where CD8+ clones were enriched. Whether the second-wave clones peaking on day 37 were SARS-CoV-2 specific was not confirmed. The study covered only a couple of mild cases, and larger cohorts including severe cases with pre-infection samples were considered necessary.

The source material was PBMCs or a T cell subset sorted from them (not recorded which). The clonotype comes from an adult woman who had mild COVID-19 (a few samples of this study predate the infection). The sample titles of this study are shuffled in the database, so cell type and time point are left out; the donor was told from shared clones.

The bases are TGTGCCAGCAGTTACTCGCGGCTAGCTCCCCCAGATACGCAGTATTTT. Its coded protein is CASSYSRLAPPDTQYF. Here the chain combines TRBV6-5 and TRBJ2-3; perhaps TRBD2 is the D gene, with 5 bases matching. From the cysteine up to the phenylalanine, the CDR3 has a length of 16 residues. Of all the DNA, just the CDR3 is kept, 48 bases in frame from base 1. V gives up 0 bases and J gives up 4 bases, and the segment between their germline ends measures 14 bases. The germline V gene gives CDR1 as MNHEY and CDR2 as SVGAGI.